The 9 T cell receptor beta chains below come from one sample, sequenced in a study of T cell responses to AZD1222 COVID-19 vaccine (dated by TCRdb to 2020 to 2023). The library relied on the immunoSEQ multiplex PCR assay. In its TCRdb copy, this immuneACCESS table keeps in-frame sequences only and misses some clones. Where compared with another copy, unresolved V genes explain less than half of these, and the others have no known cause. The sample includes 95,000 to 150,000 clones, with approximately 91% observed a single time. The ten largest clones take up roughly 2.4% of the sample. Taken with the paper, the label for time point translates to: baseline before first vaccination. The material was peripheral blood, obtained on day 0 of AZD1222 vaccination. The receptors were sampled from an adult in good health.

V usage is TRBV28 and J usage is TRBJ1-1, with D tentatively TRBD1 (6 bases). The CDR3 loop spans 16 amino acids. With 3 bases removed from V and 6 bases from J, the gap between germline ends came to 20 bases. Germline V gives CDR1 MDHEN, CDR2 SYDVKM. CDR3 nucleotide sequence: TGTGCCAGCAGTTTGCGTCCGGGACAAGGGCTACCTGAAGCTTTCTTT. Its translation: CASSLRPGQGLPEAFF.

This chain uses TRBV5-1 with TRBJ1-4; TRBD1 matches 9 bases. The germline gives CDR1 SGHRS, CDR2 YFSETQ. The CDR3 consists of 15 residues. The V gene end was trimmed by 3 bases and the J gene end by 7 bases; junction bases not matched to a gene: 7. Here the CDR3 DNA reads TGCGCCAGCAGCTCCGGACAGGGGCAACGTGAAAAACTGTTTTTT. Translation: CASSSGQGQREKLFF.

V usage is TRBV10-1 and J usage is TRBJ1-5; D is unclear. Trimming cost V 6 bases and J 6 bases, with 6 bases left between them. The CDR3 runs 11 residues. Germline-derived CDR1 and CDR2 are WNHNN and SYGVQD (reference sequence). This chain's CDR3 is CASRQGQPQHF. The CDR3 DNA reads as TGCGCCAGCAGGCAAGGTCAGCCCCAGCATTTT.

This chain links TRBV3-1 (or the pseudogene TRBV3-2) with TRBJ1-3, with 7 nucleotides matching TRBD1. The V and J ends lost 2 bases and 4 bases, in that order; junction bases with no gene match: 5. The CDR3 runs 15 residues. Germline assignment: CDR1 LGHDT and CDR2 YNNKEL (reference sequence). CDR3 in DNA: TGTGCCAGCAGCCAAAACACAGGGGCAGGAAACACCATATATTTT. It specifies CASSQNTGAGNTIYF.

J is TRBJ2-3 and V is TRBV13; 10 bases align to TRBD1. CDR3 length equals 17 residues. Unmatched junction bases numbered 11, after V lost 4 bases and J lost 4 bases. Germline CDR1 is PRHDT and CDR2 is FYEKMQ (reference sequence). CDR3 loop: CASSSLLTGGLADTQYF. In DNA form, the CDR3 reads TGTGCCAGCAGCTCCCTCCTGACAGGGGGCTTGGCAGATACGCAGTATTTT. The variable domain in full, completed from reference TRBV13 and TRBJ2-3, reads AAGVIQSPRHLIKEKRETATLKCYPIPRHDTVYWYQQGPGQDPQFLISFYEKMQSDKGSIPDRFSAQQFSDYHSELNMSSLELGDSALYFCASSSLLTGGLADTQYFGPGTRLTVL.

The V call is TRBV28, the J call TRBJ1-4, with TRBD1 matching 9 bases. V gave up 5 bases and J gave up 9 bases; unmatched junction bases: 13. CDR1 is MDHEN, CDR2 SYDVKM, per germline. The CDR3 is 16 amino acids. The CDR3 loop is CASSISGTGGRKKLFF. In DNA form, the CDR3 reads TGTGCCAGCAGTATTAGCGGCACAGGGGGCAGAAAAAAACTGTTTTTT.

The chain employs TRBV2 and TRBJ1-1; D may be TRBD1 (6 bases). With 7 bases removed from V and 5 bases from J, the gap between germline ends came to 17 bases. CDR3 size: 14 residues. Germline V gene data show CDR1 as SNHLY and CDR2 as FYNNEI. DNA of the CDR3: TGTGCCAGCAAGACGGACAGATTTGTTACTGAAGCTTTCTTT. Protein product: CASKTDRFVTEAFF.

This clone has a handful of counts. The chain carries TRBV11-2 and TRBJ2-4; 9 nucleotides line up with TRBD2. The V and J ends lost 5 bases and 7 bases, in that order; junction bases with no gene match: 12. CDR3 size: 16 residues. Germline-derived CDR1 and CDR2 are SGHAT and FQNNGV. The CDR3 is CASSPRIAGENNIQYF. In nucleotides, the CDR3 is TGTGCCAGCAGCCCCCGTATAGCGGGAGAGAATAACATTCAGTACTTC.

The chain carries TRBV5-6 and TRBJ2-3; no clear D gene. The CDR3 sequence is 14 residues long. Looked up from germline, CDR1 is SGHDT and CDR2 is YYEEEE. The V end was cut by 4 bases, the J end by 4 bases, with 13 bases between. The CDR3 loop reads CASSPSPGSDTQYF. As DNA, the CDR3 is TGTGCCAGCAGCCCGAGCCCCGGGTCAGATACGCAGTATTTT.